A selection of T cell receptor beta chains follows, all from one sample in a study of human T cells and chemical hapten exposure. TCRdb reprocessed the RACE reads via MiXCR and lists one record per CDR3 protein. The data contain roughly 380,000 distinct CDR3 sequences, around 6% of them singletons. The sample here was whole blood, taken in connection with sensitization to the hapten diphenylcyclopropenone (DPC). These TCRs come from a woman between 18 and 29 years old with alopecia areata. Some clones in this sample may be carry-over from other donors' samples. Both conserved end residues are trimmed from each CDR3. Fields, in order: V gene, J gene, CDR3 length, CDR3 protein.

>TRBV14|TRBJ1-1|14
ASSQVRFGGNTEAF
>TRBV4-1|TRBJ1-5|14
ASSHLTSEGNQPQH
>TRBV9|TRBJ1-1|11
ASSAQSSTEAF
>TRBV6-1|TRBJ1-5|12
ASSFEESNQPQH
>TRBV14|TRBJ2-2|16
ASSQDHGTGANTGELF
>TRBV5-1|TRBJ1-2|12
ASSMDRDSYGYT
>TRBV3-1|TRBJ1-2|14
ASSQRPIGGYYGYT
>TRBV4-3|TRBJ1-1|15
ASSQDEWRESGVGAF
>TRBV4-1|TRBJ2-5|11
ASSQAPLETQY
>TRBV7-9|TRBJ2-3|15
ASSFLRLAGGADTQY
>TRBV5-4|TRBJ1-1|13
ASTVSGQPNTEAF
>TRBV21-1|TRBJ2-7|14
ASSKNAAGDGYEQY
>TRBV12-3/TRBV12-4|TRBJ1-5|14
ASSPYRGGSNQPQH
>TRBV6-5|TRBJ1-3|9
ANIRGNTIY
>TRBV20-1|TRBJ1-5|14
TLAPRTDNSNQPQH
>TRBV12-3/TRBV12-4|TRBJ1-2|14
ASSLYRGSANYGYT
>TRBV10-3|TRBJ2-7|12
AISESREQDEQY
>TRBV4-2|TRBJ2-1|15
ASSPPRTRVAYNEQF
>TRBV4-2|TRBJ2-4|11
ASSLSRENIQY
>TRBV28|TRBJ1-1|14
ASCLRGRGINTEAF
>TRBV6-5|TRBJ2-3|14
ASSYKGGGFQDTQY
>TRBV7-2|TRBJ1-5|13
ASSLGPTAPQPQH
>TRBV4-1|TRBJ1-1|14
ASSPITAKRNPEAF
>TRBV5-4|TRBJ2-7|13
ASSLGGGTLYEQY
>TRBV7-7|TRBJ2-1|11
ASSYGTGNEQF
>TRBV12-3/TRBV12-4|TRBJ2-3|13
ASSYAQGVKDTQY
>TRBV11-2|TRBJ2-5|12
ASSPEVKKGTQY
>TRBV7-2|TRBJ2-6|15
ASSARGSGAGANVLT
>TRBV28|TRBJ1-1|12
ASQAGGQNTEAF
>TRBV7-8|TRBJ2-1|14
ASSLALLPSYNEQF
>TRBV12-3/TRBV12-4|TRBJ2-4|14
ASSFHSRLAKNIQY
>TRBV9|TRBJ1-6|13
ASSVWGGTNSPLH
>TRBV6-2/TRBV6-3|TRBJ1-6|13
ASSSLGHGNSPLH
>TRBV4-1|TRBJ2-7|13
ASSQVDRGSYEQY
>TRBV5-6|TRBJ1-1|14
ASSLAGTGIVIEAF
>TRBV5-1|TRBJ1-5|13
ASSPNWGGGQPQH
>TRBV14|TRBJ2-5|10
ASSHYGETQY